This is a list of T cell receptor beta chains from one sample in a study of T cell responses to AZD1222 COVID-19 vaccine. TCRdb's table, derived via immunoSEQ multiplex PCR, lists solely in-frame clones and lacks some. The sample records roughly 170,000 clones, 80% to 90% being singletons. The input for sequencing was peripheral blood, taken on day 0 of AZD1222 vaccination. Receptors were obtained from an adult in good health. CDR3s include the opening cysteine and the closing phenylalanine or tryptophan. The D gene is left open where the match is weak. Rows give clone size only sometimes, using once, few, many, or a class for an expanded clone.

d_gene: -; v_gene: TRBV5-1; j_gene: TRBJ1-1; abundance: -; CDR3aa: CASSLGRDTEAFF; CDR3nt: TGCGCCAGCAGCTTGGGCCGAGACACTGAAGCTTTCTTT
d_gene: -; v_gene: TRBV18; j_gene: TRBJ2-6; abundance: few; CDR3aa: CASSPPRGGITF; CDR3nt: TGTGCCAGCTCACCACCCCGGGGCGGGATAACTTTC
d_gene: -; v_gene: TRBV10-1; j_gene: TRBJ2-1; abundance: -; CDR3aa: CASSGQSYNEQFF; CDR3nt: TGCGCCAGCAGCGGACAGTCTTACAATGAGCAGTTCTTC
d_gene: -; v_gene: TRBV29-1; j_gene: TRBJ2-2; abundance: -; CDR3aa: CSVEGGTGELFF; CDR3nt: TGCAGCGTTGAAGGGGGGACCGGGGAGCTGTTTTTT
d_gene: TRBD2; v_gene: TRBV9; j_gene: TRBJ2-3; abundance: -; CDR3aa: CASSGEGSGTTDTQYF; CDR3nt: TGTGCCAGCAGCGGCGAAGGGAGCGGGACCACAGATACGCAGTATTTT
d_gene: -; v_gene: TRBV7-6; j_gene: TRBJ1-1; abundance: -; CDR3aa: CASSLAGNTEAFF; CDR3nt: TGTGCCAGCAGCTTAGCGGGGAACACTGAAGCTTTCTTT
d_gene: TRBD2; v_gene: TRBV5-8; j_gene: TRBJ2-2; abundance: -; CDR3aa: CASSLAGGSNTGELFF; CDR3nt: TGTGCCAGCAGCTTGGCGGGCGGGAGCAACACCGGGGAGCTGTTTTTT
d_gene: TRBD1; v_gene: TRBV5-4; j_gene: TRBJ2-1; abundance: -; CDR3aa: CASSLPGQVYNEQFF; CDR3nt: TGTGCCAGCAGCCTACCCGGACAGGTGTACAATGAGCAGTTCTTC
d_gene: TRBD2; v_gene: TRBV27; j_gene: TRBJ2-7; abundance: -; CDR3aa: CASSLGGGYEQYF; CDR3nt: TGTGCCAGCAGTTTAGGCGGGGGGTACGAGCAGTACTTC
d_gene: TRBD1; v_gene: TRBV14; j_gene: TRBJ2-1; abundance: -; CDR3aa: CASSAGQGGDEQFF; CDR3nt: TGTGCCAGCAGCGCGGGACAGGGAGGGGATGAGCAGTTCTTC
d_gene: TRBD2; v_gene: TRBV2; j_gene: TRBJ2-3; abundance: -; CDR3aa: CASSEDSGTFTDTQYF; CDR3nt: TGTGCCAGCAGTGAGGATAGCGGGACTTTCACAGATACGCAGTATTTT
d_gene: -; v_gene: TRBV2; j_gene: TRBJ1-2; abundance: -; CDR3aa: CASSEARTSNYGYTF; CDR3nt: TGTGCCAGCAGTGAAGCGCGGACAAGTAACTATGGCTACACCTTC
d_gene: -; v_gene: TRBV5-1; j_gene: TRBJ1-2; abundance: once; CDR3aa: CASSLVRGDYGYTF; CDR3nt: TGCGCCAGCAGCTTGGTCAGGGGTGACTATGGCTACACCTTC
d_gene: TRBD1; v_gene: TRBV19; j_gene: TRBJ1-1; abundance: -; CDR3aa: CASSSRDRGPTEAFF; CDR3nt: TGTGCCAGTAGTTCTCGGGACAGGGGGCCCACTGAAGCTTTCTTT
d_gene: -; v_gene: TRBV5-6; j_gene: TRBJ1-1; abundance: -; CDR3aa: CASSLTVNTEAFF; CDR3nt: TGTGCCAGCAGCTTAACAGTGAACACTGAAGCTTTCTTT
d_gene: -; v_gene: TRBV28; j_gene: TRBJ1-5; abundance: -; CDR3aa: CASSLGNITPQHF; CDR3nt: TGTGCCAGCAGTTTGGGCAATATCACGCCCCAGCATTTT
d_gene: -; v_gene: TRBV7-7; j_gene: TRBJ2-1; abundance: -; CDR3aa: CASSLDPLPAYNEQFF; CDR3nt: TGTGCTAGCAGCTTAGACCCCCTCCCGGCCTACAATGAGCAGTTCTTC
d_gene: -; v_gene: TRBV28; j_gene: TRBJ1-5; abundance: -; CDR3aa: CASATHGGASNQPQHF; CDR3nt: TGTGCCAGCGCGACGCACGGGGGAGCGAGCAATCAGCCCCAGCATTTT
d_gene: -; v_gene: TRBV7-2; j_gene: TRBJ1-3; abundance: -; CDR3aa: CASSFETYIGSGNTIYF; CDR3nt: TGTGCCAGCAGCTTTGAGACCTACATTGGGTCTGGAAACACCATATATTTT
d_gene: -; v_gene: TRBV4-3; j_gene: TRBJ2-5; abundance: -; CDR3aa: CASSQDQAAKETQYF; CDR3nt: TGCGCCAGCAGCCAAGATCAGGCGGCGAAGGAGACCCAGTACTTC
d_gene: TRBD2; v_gene: TRBV6-5; j_gene: TRBJ2-1; abundance: -; CDR3aa: CASSYSLGGYNEQFF; CDR3nt: TGTGCCAGCAGTTACTCGTTGGGGGGGTACAATGAGCAGTTCTTC
d_gene: TRBD1; v_gene: TRBV10-3; j_gene: TRBJ2-7; abundance: -; CDR3aa: CAIRGTGENEQYF; CDR3nt: TGTGCCATCAGGGGGACAGGGGAGAACGAGCAGTACTTC
d_gene: -; v_gene: TRBV9; j_gene: TRBJ2-7; abundance: -; CDR3aa: CASSVGGNPRNEQYF; CDR3nt: TGTGCCAGCAGCGTAGGGGGGAACCCTCGGAACGAGCAGTACTTC
d_gene: TRBD2; v_gene: TRBV9; j_gene: TRBJ2-5; abundance: -; CDR3aa: CASSPRTSGRVETQYF; CDR3nt: TGTGCCAGCAGCCCCCGGACTAGCGGGAGGGTAGAGACCCAGTACTTC
d_gene: -; v_gene: TRBV28; j_gene: TRBJ2-5; abundance: -; CDR3aa: CASSLSRAVGTQYF; CDR3nt: TGTGCCAGCAGTTTATCCAGGGCCGTGGGGACCCAGTACTTC
d_gene: -; v_gene: TRBV24-1; j_gene: TRBJ1-5; abundance: -; CDR3aa: CATSQSGWDEGNQPQHF; CDR3nt: TGTGCCACCAGTCAAAGCGGGTGGGATGAGGGCAATCAGCCCCAGCATTTT
d_gene: -; v_gene: TRBV28; j_gene: TRBJ1-5; abundance: -; CDR3aa: CASSLGQSRQPQHF; CDR3nt: TGTGCCAGCAGTTTGGGACAATCTCGCCAGCCCCAGCATTTT
d_gene: -; v_gene: TRBV6-7; j_gene: TRBJ1-5; abundance: -; CDR3aa: CASPILGASSQPQHF; CDR3nt: TGTGCCAGTCCTATCCTCGGGGCTAGTTCACAGCCCCAGCATTTT
d_gene: TRBD1; v_gene: TRBV9; j_gene: TRBJ1-1; abundance: -; CDR3aa: CASSGDRSYTEAFF; CDR3nt: TGTGCCAGCAGCGGGGACAGGAGCTACACTGAAGCTTTCTTT
d_gene: -; v_gene: TRBV30; j_gene: TRBJ1-6; abundance: -; CDR3aa: CAWKVYGMESSYNSPLHF; CDR3nt: TGTGCCTGGAAGGTGTATGGGATGGAAAGCTCCTATAATTCACCCCTCCACTTT
d_gene: -; v_gene: TRBV4-2; j_gene: TRBJ2-1; abundance: -; CDR3aa: CASSQEGSSYNEQFF; CDR3nt: TGTGCCAGCAGCCAAGAGGGGAGCTCCTACAATGAGCAGTTCTTC
d_gene: -; v_gene: TRBV19; j_gene: TRBJ1-5; abundance: -; CDR3aa: CASSMAAPNQPQHF; CDR3nt: TGTGCCAGTAGTATGGCAGCCCCTAATCAGCCCCAGCATTTT